Presented here are 12 T cell receptor beta chains from one specimen sequenced in a study of regulatory T cells in long-lasting Graves disease. The sample's time point: newly diagnosed GD, antithyroid drugs for less than 3 months. RNA extracted from PBMCs served as the sequencing template. Arm-PCR of CDR3 regions and iRepertoire HTBI primers were used to build TCR beta libraries. TCRdb reprocessed the multiplex PCR reads with MiXCR, giving one entry per CDR3 protein. The repertoire has around 480,000 distinct CDR3 sequences, more than 15% of them found once; the top ten carry 20% to 25%. In addition, the sample was reused for a study of T cells in Graves' hyperthyroidism and ophthalmopathy.

The sample consisted of peripheral blood mononuclear cells (PBMCs), taken at new diagnosis, from a patient treated with antithyroid drugs. The receptors here all came from a woman aged 35 to 59 with Graves disease.

The rearrangement links TRBV5-1 to TRBJ1-1, with D tentatively TRBD1 (5 bases). Deletions cut 2 bases from V and 1 base from J, with 15 bases between. The CDR3 is made up of 16 amino acids. The germline V gene has CDR1 SGHRS and CDR2 YFSETQ. The CDR3 nucleotides read TGCGCCAGCAGCTTATTGGGACCGATACAGAACACTGAAGCTTTCTTT. Protein sequence: CASSLLGPIQNTEAFF. The whole variable domain, remainder taken from reference TRBV5-1 and TRBJ1-1, is KAGVTQTPRYLIKTRGQQVTLSCSPISGHRSVSWYQQTPGQGLQFLFEYFSETQRNKGNFPGRFSGRQFSNSRSEMNVSTLELGDSALYLCASSLLGPIQNTEAFFGQGTRLTVV.

The chain uses TRBV5-1 and TRBJ1-1; 7 bases map to TRBD1. This CDR3 is 14 amino acids long. From germline, CDR1 is SGHRS and CDR2 YFSETQ. V lost 4 bases, J lost 7 bases, and 10 bases stayed unmatched. The CDR3 loop is CASSVTQGMGEAFF. Here the CDR3 DNA reads TGCGCCAGCAGCGTAACACAGGGGATGGGTGAAGCTTTCTTT.

This clonotype was picked up many times. The chain joins TRBV7-8 to TRBJ1-6; no firm D call. This CDR3 spans 14 amino acids. Germline V lookup: CDR1 SGHVS, CDR2 FQNEAQ. V was shortened by 6 bases and J by 7 bases, with 13 bases between the two germline ends. In DNA form, the CDR3 reads TGTGCCAGCAGAAATCGGACGGGGAATTCACCCCTCCACTTT. Amino acids: CASRNRTGNSPLHF. Looking up the rest from reference TRBV7-8 and TRBJ1-6 gives the full variable domain: GAGVSQSPRYKVAKRGQDVALRCDPISGHVSLFWYQQALGQGPEFLTYFQNEAQLDKSGLPSDRFFAERPEGSVSTLKIQRTQQEDSAVYLCASRNRTGNSPLHFGNGTRLTVT.

This clonotype was seen many times. V and J are TRBV27 and TRBJ1-4; 12 bases are a match to TRBD1. The V gene's germline CDR1 is MNHEY and CDR2 SMNVEV (reference sequence). The CDR3 has 18 amino acids. J lost 7 bases, V lost 2 bases, and 11 bases had no gene match. CDR3 nucleotides: TGTGCCAGCAGTTTACGTCCCGGGACAGGGGGCGGGGGTGAAAAACTGTTTTTT. This encodes CASSLRPGTGGGGEKLFF.

The V call is TRBV29-1, the J call TRBJ2-7, with D maybe TRBD1 (5 bases). The V gene's germline CDR1 is SQVTM and CDR2 ANQGSEA. Trimming took 4 bases from V and 3 from J, leaving 19 bases between them. The CDR3 loop spans 15 amino acids. The CDR3 DNA follows: TGCAGCGTTGTTGGGGCCCCCAGTTTCAACTACGAGCAGTACTTC. This encodes CSVVGAPSFNYEQYF.

This clonotype was recorded at least ten times. The chain uses TRBV18 and TRBJ2-5; TRBD2 aligns across 13 bases. Trimming took 2 bases from V and 4 from J; bases not matched to a gene: 7. The germline CDR1 and CDR2 sequences are KGHSH and LQKENI. This CDR3 is built from 17 residues. Here the CDR3 reads CASSPRTRLAGGETQYF. The CDR3 region has the DNA TGTGCCAGCTCACCAAGAACGAGACTAGCGGGGGGAGAGACCCAGTACTTC.

This clonotype has a count of ten or more. The genes are TRBV12-3 or TRBV12-4 and TRBJ2-2, with D possibly being TRBD2 (7 bases). This CDR3 comprises 17 residues. V was clipped by 0 bases and J by 4 bases, with 15 bases between them. The CDR3 sequence: CASSLAGQGGGTGELFF. The CDR3 region has the DNA TGTGCCAGCAGTTTAGCTGGGCAGGGAGGGGGCACCGGGGAGCTGTTTTTT.

The table lists this clonotype with many counts. CDR3 in amino acids: CASSFRQGNTEAFF. CDR3 DNA: TGTGCCAGCAGCTTTCGGCAGGGGAACACTGAAGCTTTCTTT. The genes are TRBV11-2 and TRBJ1-1; D might be TRBD1 (5 bases). Germline-derived CDR1 and CDR2 are SGHAT and FQNNGV. Trimming shortened V by 3 bases and J by 1 base, and 9 bases separated the two germline ends. This CDR3 contains 14 residues. The full variable domain, with the rest looked up from reference TRBV11-2 and TRBJ1-1, is EAGVAQSPRYKIIEKRQSVAFWCNPISGHATLYWYQQILGQGPKLLIQFQNNGVVDDSQLPKDRFSAERLKGVDSTLKIQPAKLEDSAVYLCASSFRQGNTEAFFGQGTRLTVV.

This clonotype turned up a few times. The chain couples TRBV6-5 to TRBJ1-5, with D hard to call. The CDR3 has 15 residues. Looked up from germline, CDR1 is MNHEY and CDR2 is SVGAGI. Trimming took off 0 bases at V and 4 bases at J, with 10 bases between the two ends. In nucleotides, the CDR3 is TGTGCCAGCAGTTACTCGTTTCAGAGAAATCAGCCCCAGCATTTT. Its protein product is CASSYSFQRNQPQHF.

The V gene is TRBV4-1, the J gene TRBJ2-5; possibly TRBD1 for D (6 bases). CDR1 and CDR2 (germline): MGHRA, YSYEKL. Trimming took 3 bases from V and 5 from J, leaving 13 bases between them. The CDR3 is 14 amino acids. CDR3 in DNA: TGCGCCAGCAGCCAGGCAGGGGTCCGGGAGACCCAGTACTTC. It codes for CASSQAGVRETQYF.

As concerns this clonotype: Given a much more abundant clone one base away, this may be a read error. The genes are TRBV18 and TRBJ1-1; possible D gene TRBD1, 6 bases. The CDR3 loop spans 13 amino acids. In germline, CDR1 is KGHSH, CDR2 LQKENI. The CDR3 loop reads CASSAGVNTGAFF. The DNA for the CDR3 is TGTGCCAGCTCAGCAGGGGTAAACACTGGAGCTTTCTTT.

This clonotype was seen at least ten times. The rearrangement links TRBV18 to TRBJ1-2; D is undetermined. The V gene's germline CDR1 is KGHSH and CDR2 LQKENI. The CDR3 extends over 17 amino acids. V gave up 0 bases and J gave up 2 bases, with 16 bases separating them. CDR3 nucleotides: TGTGCCAGCTCACCACCGGATGCGGGGATAAGGAACTATGGCTACACCTTC. It codes for CASSPPDAGIRNYGYTF.